Following are 5 T cell receptor beta chains from one sample sequenced in a study of identical twins. TCRdb reanalysed the 5' RACE reads using MiXCR and keeps one entry per CDR3 protein. The sample carries under 400,000 distinct CDR3 sequences, approximately 10% recorded once. The sequenced sample consisted of naive T cells sorted from blood. These receptors originate from a woman aged 45 to 65 in good health.

The chain employs TRBV3-1 and TRBJ2-1; 7 bases match TRBD2. This CDR3 contains 14 residues. CDR1 LGHDT and CDR2 YNNKEL come from the germline V gene (reference sequence). J gave up 8 bases and V 7 bases, and 11 bases lay outside the gene matches. The CDR3 coding sequence is TGTGCCAGCACCTGGGGAGGGTTTATCGATGAGCAGTTCTTC. Amino acid sequence: CASTWGGFIDEQFF.

This clonotype was seen ten or more times. The chain links TRBV5-1 to TRBJ1-5; D perhaps matches TRBD1 (5 bases). Looked up from germline, CDR1 is SGHRS and CDR2 is YFSETQ. The CDR3 sequence is 15 residues long. Trimming took 1 base from V and 0 from J, leaving 8 bases between them. Here the CDR3 DNA reads TGCGCCAGCAGCTTGTGGGGGGATAGCAATCAGCCCCAGCATTTT. Translation: CASSLWGDSNQPQHF.

Only a few counts were recorded for this clonotype. The rearrangement uses TRBV10-3 and TRBJ2-3, with TRBD1 identical over 7 bases. The CDR3 runs to 14 residues. CDR1 and CDR2 from the germline V gene are ENHRY and SYGVKD. V lost 2 bases, J lost 2 bases, and 1 base stayed unmatched. The CDR3, as DNA: TGTGCCATCAGTGAGACAGGGGTCACAGATACGCAGTATTTT. Protein sequence: CAISETGVTDTQYF.

This clonotype was recorded many times. This chain connects TRBV12-3 or TRBV12-4 to TRBJ2-2; 14 nucleotides line up with TRBD2. CDR3 size: 16 residues. V was clipped by 6 bases and J by 5 bases; unmatched bases: 5. The CDR3 region is CASRAGLAGGTGELFF. The CDR3, as DNA: TGTGCCAGCAGGGCCGGACTAGCGGGAGGTACCGGGGAGCTGTTTTTT.

The sample holds a few counts of this clonotype. V and J are TRBV12-3 or TRBV12-4 and TRBJ2-1; 13 bases are a match to TRBD2. The V and J ends lost 5 bases and 7 bases, in that order; junction bases with no gene match: 5. The CDR3 is 15 residues long. In DNA form, the CDR3 reads TGTGCCAGCAGTAGGACTAGCGGGAGTAGGAATGAGCAGTTCTTC. Translating gives CASSRTSGSRNEQFF.